This T cell receptor (beta chain) was observed in a study of T cell repertoires in cytomegalovirus infection. Study summary: An indication of both CMV infection and matching HLA type came from public TCR beta signatures.

This clonotype was observed a few times. Its cognate antigen is unknown. A single record per CDR3 protein comes from TCRdb applying MiXCR to the reads. The data hold roughly 920,000 distinct CDR3 sequences, with roughly 31% observed a single time. Study-level results: HLA-C-restricted CMV-specific TCR beta clonotypes prevailed in the ex vivo response. Summed frequency of shared TCR beta families picked out CMV carriers who also had the relevant HLA.

The source material was cultured CD8+ T cells from PBMCs, sampled from culture after CMV antigen stimulation. This clonotype was obtained from a human donor in good health (CMV status not recorded). Some clones in this sample may be carry-over from other donors' samples.

The CDR3 protein is CASTEFRNEQFF. The CDR3 DNA reads as TGTGCCAGCACGGAGTTCCGAAATGAGCAGTTCTTC. V and J are TRBV28 and TRBJ2-1; D is ambiguous. The CDR3 runs 12 residues. Trimming removed 7 bases from V and 7 bases from J, with 11 bases in between. Looked up from germline, CDR1 is MDHEN and CDR2 is SYDVKM.